The source of this T cell receptor beta chain is a study of regulatory T cells in long-lasting Graves disease. On the study more broadly: Graves' disease counted as persistent after over 5 years of antithyroid drugs with positive TSH receptor antibodies.

Time point indicated: persistent/refractory GD, antithyroid drugs over 5 years with positive TRAb. RNA isolated from PBMCs was used to make the TCR library. The authors drew 9 to 9.5 milliliters of peripheral blood into EDTA tubes. Findings of the study overall: TCR diversity was lower in persistent than newly diagnosed Graves' disease. Persistent disease samples used TRBV28, TRBJ1-2 and TRBJ2-5 preferentially.

V was cut by 4 bases and J by 0 bases, with 8 bases left in between. The length of the CDR3 is 14 residues. Per germline, CDR1 KGHDR and CDR2 SFDVKD. Through Arm-PCR of CDR3 regions and iRepertoire HTBI primers, TCR beta libraries were built. In TCRdb, the multiplex PCR reads were re-called with MiXCR into one record per CDR3 protein. The sample has about 470,000 distinct CDR3 sequences, roughly 21% seen once. This clonotype occurred many times. Its antigen is undetermined. The specimen was peripheral blood mononuclear cells (PBMCs), collected when the disease was refractory, from a patient treated with antithyroid drugs. The receptor comes from a female donor with Graves disease. V usage is TRBV24-1 and J usage is TRBJ1-1; D is possibly TRBD1 (5 bases). Here the CDR3 DNA reads TGTGCCACCAGTGACGGGGCGCTGAACACTGAAGCTTTCTTT. Amino acid sequence: CATSDGALNTEAFF.